Listed below are T cell receptor beta chains from one sample, sequenced in a study of T cells in tumors after PD-1 blockade. Sequencing used immunoSEQ multiplex PCR; TCRdb keeps in-frame clones, though not all of them. The sample records some 48,000 clones, 75% to 85% being singletons. The sequencing used PBMCs, collected before anti-PD-1 treatment. Receptors originate from a human donor with basal cell carcinoma. Each CDR3 is given with its conserved first and last residue.

V: TRBV10-2; J: TRBJ2-6; length: 15; CDR3: CASSPRGRGANVLTF
V: TRBV19; J: TRBJ1-1; length: 18; CDR3: CASSIGGWSPALYTEAFF
V: TRBV6-5; J: TRBJ1-5; length: 12; CDR3: CAEGQGGQPQHF
V: TRBV6-2/TRBV6-3; J: TRBJ2-7; length: 11; CDR3: CASSSGGKQYF
V: TRBV5-1; J: TRBJ1-2; length: 15; CDR3: CASSDPGDNSYGYTF
V: TRBV29-1; J: TRBJ2-3; length: 12; CDR3: CSGHHATDTQYF
V: TRBV28; J: TRBJ2-7; length: 13; CDR3: CASSLIQVYEQYF
V: TRBV19; J: TRBJ2-5; length: 14; CDR3: CASSIAQGRETQYF
V: TRBV4-2; J: TRBJ1-5; length: 15; CDR3: CASSQNGGNGQPQHF
V: TRBV2; J: TRBJ1-5; length: 13; CDR3: CASMPGRNQPQHF
V: TRBV15; J: TRBJ1-2; length: 14; CDR3: CATSRDRGPGGYTF
V: TRBV6-1; J: TRBJ2-1; length: 18; CDR3: CASSEYGTGTPLYNEQFF
V: TRBV25-1; J: TRBJ2-2; length: 17; CDR3: CASSESSGQGATGELFF
V: TRBV28; J: TRBJ2-7; length: 18; CDR3: CASTSPATGTSGSYEQYF
V: TRBV10-2; J: TRBJ2-1; length: 16; CDR3: CASSEIASGGYNEQFF
V: TRBV5-4; J: TRBJ2-6; length: 17; CDR3: CASSQQGSLAGANVLTF
V: TRBV30; J: TRBJ2-2; length: 14; CDR3: CAWKGLADTGELFF
V: TRBV3-1/TRBV3-2; J: TRBJ1-1; length: 15; CDR3: CASSQHGGGGTEAFF
V: TRBV7-9; J: TRBJ1-1; length: 15; CDR3: CASSPPVPRDTEAFF
V: TRBV10-3; J: TRBJ1-6; length: 13; CDR3: CAIRGLNNSPLHF
V: TRBV2; J: TRBJ1-1; length: 15; CDR3: CASNGGRSGNTEAFF
V: TRBV4-1; J: TRBJ2-2; length: 18; CDR3: CASSQASTSGQARGELFF
V: TRBV2; J: TRBJ2-5; length: 14; CDR3: CASSGGGAVGTQYF
V: TRBV28; J: TRBJ2-7; length: 13; CDR3: CASSAKGPYEQYF
V: TRBV21-1; J: TRBJ2-3; length: 17; CDR3: CASSKGTSHNTTDTQYF
V: TRBV6-5; J: TRBJ1-3; length: 13; CDR3: CASRTVVGNTIYF
V: TRBV6-5; J: TRBJ1-1; length: 14; CDR3: CASSRTGVNTEAFF
V: TRBV15; J: TRBJ1-2; length: 13; CDR3: CATSRGHTDGYTF
V: TRBV6-1; J: TRBJ1-5; length: 16; CDR3: CASSVRFEGANQPQHF
V: TRBV27; J: TRBJ2-3; length: 18; CDR3: CASSLSPLLAGVRDTQYF
V: TRBV19; J: TRBJ1-1; length: 15; CDR3: CASSGREGVNTEAFF
V: TRBV10-3; J: TRBJ1-5; length: 20; CDR3: CAISEFRPHFRGRVDQPQHF
V: TRBV5-6; J: TRBJ2-7; length: 14; CDR3: CASSLGQGPYEQYF
V: TRBV28; J: TRBJ1-5; length: 14; CDR3: CASRGGFRDQPQHF
V: TRBV7-8; J: TRBJ1-5; length: 14; CDR3: CASSFGPSNQPQHF
V: TRBV10-3; J: TRBJ1-5; length: 15; CDR3: CAISELGNSNQPQHF
V: TRBV19; J: TRBJ1-1; length: 14; CDR3: CASSIAAPNTEAFF
V: TRBV2; J: TRBJ1-6; length: 14; CDR3: CASSVGRANSPLHF
V: TRBV28; J: TRBJ2-7; length: 16; CDR3: CASRTPGTSVGYEQYF
V: TRBV2; J: TRBJ1-5; length: 21; CDR3: CASSDWTYFTGRVVGNQPQHF
V: TRBV2; J: TRBJ1-2; length: 13; CDR3: CASSDRDSNGYTF
V: TRBV4-1; J: TRBJ1-3; length: 16; CDR3: CASSQVGLRTGNTIYF